This T cell receptor beta chain emerged from a study of cytomegalovirus exposure and HLA in healthy donors. Study as a whole: Among the approximately 400 genotyped donors, 81% were placed in the Caucasian-associated ancestry cluster.

For this clone: Its specificity is unknown.

Germline values: CDR1 LNHDA, CDR2 SQIVND (reference sequence). The CDR3 runs 13 residues. Trimming removed 0 bases at V and 0 bases at J, with 3 bases between. Broader study findings: Researchers catalogued approximately 160 TCR beta chains as cytomegalovirus-associated. A later analysis linked a missense DCLRE1C variant to TCR beta V- and J-gene trimming. Several V segments, TRBV6-2 and TRBV6-3 among them, could not be told apart and were dropped.

Both 60 Vbeta primers and 13 Jbeta primers went into the PCR. The protocol was immunoSEQ multiplex PCR, while the TCRdb copy is restricted to in-frame clones and leaves out a portion. The sample records roughly 120,000 clones, about four fifths being singletons. V and J are TRBV19 and TRBJ2-7; D is unresolved. Sequencing used PBMCs. The clonotype comes from a woman younger than 35 in good health and CMV-seronegative. The CDR3 nucleotides are TGTGCCAGTAGTATAGAGTACTCCTACGAGCAGTACTTC. Translating gives CASSIEYSYEQYF.